The 8 T cell receptor beta chains below were found in one sample sequenced in a study of CD4 and CD8 cells across lung adenocarcinoma regions. In TCRdb, the PCR reads were re-called with MiXCR into one record per CDR3 protein. In the table there are under 8,000 distinct CDR3 sequences, around half of which are singletons. Sequences were obtained from CD8+ T cells from the center of a lung tumor. The origin of the receptors is a female donor with lung adenocarcinoma. The CD4 and CD8 labels of this study may be unreliable.

Only a few counts were recorded for this clonotype. The V and J genes are TRBV4-1 and TRBJ2-1; 8 bases fit TRBD1. From germline, CDR1 is MGHRA and CDR2 YSYEKL. V was clipped by 1 base and J by 2 bases; unmatched bases: 1. This CDR3 region has 15 residues. The CDR3 nucleotides are TGCGCCAGCAGCCAAGTACAGGGGGCCTACAATGAGCAGTTCTTC. Translated: CASSQVQGAYNEQFF.

The genes are TRBV2 and TRBJ2-1; D assignment may be TRBD1 or TRBD2 (7 bases each). The V end was cut by 1 base, the J end by 9 bases, with 16 bases between. Per germline, CDR1 SNHLY and CDR2 FYNNEI. The CDR3 has 15 residues. CDR3 sequence (DNA): TGTGCCAGCAGTGAAGTCAGGGGGGGATATAGTGAGCAGTTCTTC. It specifies CASSEVRGGYSEQFF.

A remark on this clonotype: A junction boundary mismatches the germline segment, possibly from a read error. The gene calls are TRBV6-1 and TRBJ2-1, with D perhaps matching TRBD2 (6 bases). Germline-derived CDR1 and CDR2 are MNHNS and SASEGT. The CDR3 has 16 amino acids. The CDR3 loop is CASRSGTALSNNEQYF. DNA for the CDR3: TGTGCCAGCAGGTCAGGGACTGCACTGAGCAACAATGAGCAGTATTTC.

In this sample, this clonotype turned up a few times. The V call is TRBV6-1, the J call TRBJ1-2; 7 positions agree with TRBD1. CDR1 is MNHNS and CDR2 is SASEGT in the germline V gene. The CDR3 loop spans 13 amino acids. The V gene end was trimmed by 7 bases and the J gene end by 4 bases; junction bases not matched to a gene: 6. The CDR3 sequence: CASIRQGGYGYTF. The CDR3 DNA reads as TGTGCCAGCATAAGACAGGGCGGCTATGGCTACACCTTC.

As to this clonotype: The germline gene is not matched at one end of the junction; a read error may be the cause. This sequence joins TRBV6-1 and TRBJ2-3, with D perhaps matching TRBD2 (5 bases). The CDR3 is 16 residues long. Germline V lookup: CDR1 MNHNS, CDR2 SASEGT. CDR3: CASRGSPGPSTETQYF. CDR3 in DNA: TGTGCCAGCAGGGGCTCTCCCGGGCCTAGCACAGAGACGCAGTATTTT.

By share of the sample, this clonotype is medium-sized. The chain is built from TRBV6-1 and TRBJ2-1; 9 nucleotides match TRBD1. The tail of the sequence fits TRBJ2-7 better, so the J call may be wrong. This CDR3 region has 15 residues. Germline values: CDR1 MNHNS, CDR2 SASEGT. The CDR3 DNA sequence: TGTGCCAGCAGTGAAGAGGGGACAGGGAGTTATGGGCAGTACTTC. Translation: CASSEEGTGSYGQYF.

This clonotype is deemed medium-sized (0.01 to 0.1%). The V call is TRBV6-6, the J call TRBJ2-6, with 8 bases matching TRBD1. After removal of 7 bases from V and 2 bases from J, the junction contained 4 bases not matched to a gene. The CDR3 has 15 amino acids. CDR1 MNHNY and CDR2 SVGAGI come from the germline V gene (reference sequence). The CDR3 loop reads CASILQGAGANVLTF. For the CDR3, the DNA is TGTGCCAGCATTTTACAGGGGGCTGGGGCCAACGTCCTGACTTTC.

This clonotype is labeled medium-sized. The chain combines TRBV7-6 with TRBJ2-2, with 9 bases matching TRBD1. From germline, CDR1 is SGHVS and CDR2 FNYEAQ. The V and J ends lost 5 bases and 4 bases, in that order; junction bases with no gene match: 8. The CDR3 loop spans 16 amino acids. CDR3 residues: CASSPGQGSGTGELFF. CDR3 in DNA: TGTGCCAGCAGCCCGGGACAGGGATCGGGCACCGGGGAGCTGTTTTTT.